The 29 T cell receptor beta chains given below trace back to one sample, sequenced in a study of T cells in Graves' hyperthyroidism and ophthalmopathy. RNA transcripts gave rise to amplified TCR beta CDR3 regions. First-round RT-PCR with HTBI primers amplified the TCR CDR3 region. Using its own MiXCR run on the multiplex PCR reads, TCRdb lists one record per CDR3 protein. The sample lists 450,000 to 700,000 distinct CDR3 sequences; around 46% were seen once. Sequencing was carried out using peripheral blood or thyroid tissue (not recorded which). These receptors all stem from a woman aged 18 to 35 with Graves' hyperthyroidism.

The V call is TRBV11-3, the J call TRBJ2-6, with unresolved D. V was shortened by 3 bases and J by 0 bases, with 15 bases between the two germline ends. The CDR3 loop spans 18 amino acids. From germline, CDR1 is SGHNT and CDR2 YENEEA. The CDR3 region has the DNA TGTGCCAGCAGCTTCCATAGGAGAGCCTACTCTGGGGCCAACGTCCTGACTTTC. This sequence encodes CASSFHRRAYSGANVLTF.

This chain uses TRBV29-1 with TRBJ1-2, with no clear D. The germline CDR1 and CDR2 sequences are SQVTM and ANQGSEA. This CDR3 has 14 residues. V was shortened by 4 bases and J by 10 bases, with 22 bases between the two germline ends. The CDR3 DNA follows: TGCAGCGTTGTGGACGGGAACACTGAAGCTTTCTACACCTTC. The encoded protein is CSVVDGNTEAFYTF.

CDR3 nucleotide sequence: TGCAGTGCTAAACGGGACAGGGGGTGGGGGACTGGGGCCAACGTCCTGACTTTC. This sequence encodes CSAKRDRGWGTGANVLTF. The V call is TRBV20-1, the J call TRBJ2-6; 11 bases are a match to TRBD1. Trimming took 4 bases from V and 2 from J; bases not matched to a gene: 10. The CDR3 totals 18 residues. CDR1 DFQATT and CDR2 SNEGSKA come from the germline V gene (reference sequence).

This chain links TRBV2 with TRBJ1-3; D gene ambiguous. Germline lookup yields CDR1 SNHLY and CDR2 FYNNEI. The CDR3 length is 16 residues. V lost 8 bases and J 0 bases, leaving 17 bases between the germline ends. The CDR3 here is CASGRRGRPSGNTIYF. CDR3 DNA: TGTGCCAGCGGTCGCCGAGGCAGGCCCTCTGGAAACACCATATATTTT.

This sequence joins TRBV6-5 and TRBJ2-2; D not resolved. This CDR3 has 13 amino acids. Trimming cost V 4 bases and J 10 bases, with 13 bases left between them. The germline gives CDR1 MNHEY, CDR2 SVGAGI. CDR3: CASSLLGNSELFF. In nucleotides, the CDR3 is TGTGCCAGCAGTTTGTTGGGGAACTCGGAGCTGTTTTTT.

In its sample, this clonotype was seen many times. This CDR3 is CASSHRGTNEKLFF. CDR3 DNA sequence: TGTGCCAGCAGCCACCGAGGGACTAATGAAAAACTGTTTTTT. The chain has TRBV6-5 and TRBJ1-4; D is ambiguous. Trimming cost V 6 bases and J 2 bases, with 10 bases left between them. The CDR3 is 14 amino acids. Germline CDR1 and CDR2: MNHEY and SVGAGI.

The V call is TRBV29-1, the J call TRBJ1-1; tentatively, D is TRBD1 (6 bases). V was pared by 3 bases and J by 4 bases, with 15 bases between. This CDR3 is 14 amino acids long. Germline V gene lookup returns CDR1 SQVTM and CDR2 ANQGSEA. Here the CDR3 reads CSVDGAGAGTEAFF. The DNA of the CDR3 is TGCAGCGTTGACGGGGCGGGGGCCGGCACTGAAGCTTTCTTT.

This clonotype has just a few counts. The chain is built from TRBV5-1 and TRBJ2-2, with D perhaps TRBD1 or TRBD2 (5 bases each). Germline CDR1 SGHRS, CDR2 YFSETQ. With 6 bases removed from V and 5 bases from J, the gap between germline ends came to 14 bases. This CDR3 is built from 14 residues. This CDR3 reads CASTPGTKTGELFF. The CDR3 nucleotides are TGCGCCAGCACGCCCGGGACCAAAACCGGGGAGCTGTTTTTT.

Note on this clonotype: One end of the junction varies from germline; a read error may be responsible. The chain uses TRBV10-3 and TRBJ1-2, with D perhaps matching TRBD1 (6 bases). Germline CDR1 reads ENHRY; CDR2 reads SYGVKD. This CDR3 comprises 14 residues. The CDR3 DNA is TGTGCCAGCAGTTCCCCGTACAGGGAGGGACGCTACACCTTC. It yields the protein CASSSPYREGRYTF.

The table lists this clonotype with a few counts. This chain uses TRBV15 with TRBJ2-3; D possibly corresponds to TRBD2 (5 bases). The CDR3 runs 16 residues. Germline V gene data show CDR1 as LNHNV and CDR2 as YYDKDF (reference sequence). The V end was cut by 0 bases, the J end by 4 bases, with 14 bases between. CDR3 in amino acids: CATSRDWASRPDTQYF. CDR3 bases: TGTGCCACCAGCAGAGATTGGGCTAGCCGGCCAGATACGCAGTATTTT.

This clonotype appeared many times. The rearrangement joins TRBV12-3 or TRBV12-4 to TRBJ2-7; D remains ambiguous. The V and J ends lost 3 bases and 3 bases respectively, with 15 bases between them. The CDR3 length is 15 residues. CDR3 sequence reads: CASSFGARGLYEQYF. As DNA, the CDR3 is TGTGCCAGCAGTTTTGGCGCGAGAGGCCTCTACGAGCAGTACTTC.

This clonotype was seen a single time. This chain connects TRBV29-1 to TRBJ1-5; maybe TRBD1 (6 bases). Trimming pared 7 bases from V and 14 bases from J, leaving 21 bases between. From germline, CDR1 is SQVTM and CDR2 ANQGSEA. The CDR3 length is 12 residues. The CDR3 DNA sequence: TGCAGCGCCTCCGCAGGGGCGTCCTACGAGCATTTT. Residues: CSASAGASYEHF.

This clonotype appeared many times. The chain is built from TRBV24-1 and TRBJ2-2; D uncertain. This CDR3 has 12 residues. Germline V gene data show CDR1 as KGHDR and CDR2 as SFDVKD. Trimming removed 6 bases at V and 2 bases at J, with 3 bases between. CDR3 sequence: CATSSNTGELFF. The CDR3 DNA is TGTGCCACCAGTAGCAACACCGGGGAGCTGTTTTTT.

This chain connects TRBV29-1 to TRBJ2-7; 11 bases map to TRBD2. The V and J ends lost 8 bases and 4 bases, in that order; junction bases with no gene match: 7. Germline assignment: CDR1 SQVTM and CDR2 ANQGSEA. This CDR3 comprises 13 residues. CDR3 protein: CSPLLAGVYEQYF. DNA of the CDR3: TGCAGCCCGTTACTAGCGGGAGTTTACGAGCAGTACTTC.

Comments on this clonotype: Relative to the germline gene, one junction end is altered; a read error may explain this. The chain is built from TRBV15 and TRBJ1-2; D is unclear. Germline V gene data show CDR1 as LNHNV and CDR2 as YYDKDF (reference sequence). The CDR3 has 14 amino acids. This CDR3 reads CAASTIGGAGGYTF. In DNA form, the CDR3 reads TGTGCCGCCAGCACCATCGGAGGCGCGGGCGGCTACACCTTC.

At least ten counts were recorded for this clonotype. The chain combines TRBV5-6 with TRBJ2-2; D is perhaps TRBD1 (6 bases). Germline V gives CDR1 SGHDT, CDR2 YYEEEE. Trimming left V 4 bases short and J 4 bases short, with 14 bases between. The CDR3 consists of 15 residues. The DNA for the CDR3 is TGTGCCAGCAGCGACCAGGGGAGACTCACCGGGGAGCTGTTTTTT. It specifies CASSDQGRLTGELFF.

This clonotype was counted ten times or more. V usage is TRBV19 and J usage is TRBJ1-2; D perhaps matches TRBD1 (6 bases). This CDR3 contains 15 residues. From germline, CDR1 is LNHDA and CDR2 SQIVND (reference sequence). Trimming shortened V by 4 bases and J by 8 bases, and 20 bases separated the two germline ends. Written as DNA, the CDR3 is TGTGCCAGTAGTACCCCGTTGACAGGTGTGACCGGCTACACCTTC. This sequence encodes CASSTPLTGVTGYTF.

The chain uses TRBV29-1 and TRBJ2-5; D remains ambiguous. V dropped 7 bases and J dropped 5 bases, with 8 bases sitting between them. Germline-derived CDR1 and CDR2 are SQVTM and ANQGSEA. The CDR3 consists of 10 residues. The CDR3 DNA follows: TGCAGCGGGAGTTTGGAGACCCAGTACTTC. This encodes CSGSLETQYF. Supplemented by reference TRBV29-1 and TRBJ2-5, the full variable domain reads SAVISQKPSRDICQRGTSLTIQCQVDSQVTMMFWYRQQPGQSLTLIATANQGSEATYESGFVIDKFPISRPNLTFSTLTVSNMSPEDSSIYLCSGSLETQYFGPGTRLLVL.

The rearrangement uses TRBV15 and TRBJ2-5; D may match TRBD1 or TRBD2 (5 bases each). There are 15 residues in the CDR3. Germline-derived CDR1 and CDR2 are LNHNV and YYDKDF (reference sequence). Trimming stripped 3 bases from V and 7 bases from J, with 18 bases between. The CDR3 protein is CATSSALDGTRTQYF. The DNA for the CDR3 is TGTGCCACCAGCAGTGCTCTAGACGGGACCAGGACCCAGTACTTC.

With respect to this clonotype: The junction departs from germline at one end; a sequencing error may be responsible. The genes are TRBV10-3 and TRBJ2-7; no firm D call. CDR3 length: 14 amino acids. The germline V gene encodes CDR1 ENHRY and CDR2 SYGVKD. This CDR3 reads CASSLWAGYYEQYF. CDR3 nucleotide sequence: TGTGCCAGCAGTTTATGGGCAGGATACTACGAGCAGTACTTC.

Here the CDR3 DNA reads TGCGCCAGCAGCTCGGGGGAGAGCTCCTACAATGGCTACACCTTC. Translating it yields CASSSGESSYNGYTF. The chain carries TRBV5-1 and TRBJ1-2, with D maybe TRBD1 (5 bases). Germline CDR1 and CDR2: SGHRS and YFSETQ. V lost 3 bases and J 6 bases, leaving 18 bases between the germline ends. This CDR3 is built from 15 residues.

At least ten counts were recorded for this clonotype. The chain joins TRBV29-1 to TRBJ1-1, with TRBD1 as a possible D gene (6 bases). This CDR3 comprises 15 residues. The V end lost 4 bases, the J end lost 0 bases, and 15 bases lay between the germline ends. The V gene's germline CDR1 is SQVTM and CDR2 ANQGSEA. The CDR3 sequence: CSVAPRGLMNTEAFF. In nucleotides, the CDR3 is TGCAGCGTTGCTCCACGGGGGCTGATGAACACTGAAGCTTTCTTT.

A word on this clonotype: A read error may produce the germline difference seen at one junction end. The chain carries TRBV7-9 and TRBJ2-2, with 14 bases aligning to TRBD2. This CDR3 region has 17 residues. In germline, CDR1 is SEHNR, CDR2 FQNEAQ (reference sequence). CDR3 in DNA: TGCGCCAGCAGCCACCGACTAGCGGGAGGGCCCAACGGGGAGCTGTTTTTT. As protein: CASSHRLAGGPNGELFF.

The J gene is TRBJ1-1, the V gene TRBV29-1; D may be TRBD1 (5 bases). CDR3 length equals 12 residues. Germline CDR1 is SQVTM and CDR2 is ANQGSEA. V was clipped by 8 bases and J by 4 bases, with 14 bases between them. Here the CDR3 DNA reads TGCAGCTTGAGGGGTGCGTCCACTGAAGCTTTCTTT. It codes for CSLRGASTEAFF.

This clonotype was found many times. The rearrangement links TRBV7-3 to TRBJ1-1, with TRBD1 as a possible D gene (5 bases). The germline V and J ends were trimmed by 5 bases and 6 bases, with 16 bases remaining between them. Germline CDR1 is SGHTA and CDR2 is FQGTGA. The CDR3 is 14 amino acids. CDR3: CASSHEGQGAEAFF. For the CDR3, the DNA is TGTGCCAGCAGCCACGAGGGGCAGGGCGCTGAAGCTTTCTTT.

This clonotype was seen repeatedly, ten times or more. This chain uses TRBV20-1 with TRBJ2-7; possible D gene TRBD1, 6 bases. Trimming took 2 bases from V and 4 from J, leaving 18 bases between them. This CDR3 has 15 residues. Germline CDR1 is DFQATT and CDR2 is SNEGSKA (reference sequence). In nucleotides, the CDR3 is TGCAGTGCTAGAAGGACAGATAAGGGGGTATACGAGCAGTACTTC. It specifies CSARRTDKGVYEQYF.

The CDR3: CASSQDMRGSDVELFF. The CDR3 nucleotides are TGTGCCAGCAGCCAAGATATGCGCGGGAGCGACGTGGAGCTGTTTTTT. V and J are TRBV3-1 and TRBJ2-2, with TRBD2 identical over 7 bases. Looked up from germline, CDR1 is LGHDT and CDR2 is YNNKEL (reference sequence). The junction had 11 bases not matched to a gene; V was cut back by 0 bases and J by 10 bases. The CDR3 spans 16 residues.

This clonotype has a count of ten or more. CDR3 in amino acids: CSARVDRDNQPQHF. The CDR3 coding sequence is TGCAGTGCTAGGGTGGACAGGGACAATCAGCCCCAGCATTTT. V usage is TRBV20-1 and J usage is TRBJ1-5; 8 positions agree with TRBD1. From germline, CDR1 is DFQATT and CDR2 SNEGSKA (reference sequence). V was pared by 3 bases and J by 3 bases, with 4 bases of the junction left unmatched. CDR3 length equals 14 residues.

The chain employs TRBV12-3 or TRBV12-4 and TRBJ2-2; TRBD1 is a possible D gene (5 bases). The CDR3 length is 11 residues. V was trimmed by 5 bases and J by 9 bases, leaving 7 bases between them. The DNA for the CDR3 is TGTGCCAGCAGTGTGGACAGGGAGCTGTTTTTT. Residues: CASSVDRELFF.